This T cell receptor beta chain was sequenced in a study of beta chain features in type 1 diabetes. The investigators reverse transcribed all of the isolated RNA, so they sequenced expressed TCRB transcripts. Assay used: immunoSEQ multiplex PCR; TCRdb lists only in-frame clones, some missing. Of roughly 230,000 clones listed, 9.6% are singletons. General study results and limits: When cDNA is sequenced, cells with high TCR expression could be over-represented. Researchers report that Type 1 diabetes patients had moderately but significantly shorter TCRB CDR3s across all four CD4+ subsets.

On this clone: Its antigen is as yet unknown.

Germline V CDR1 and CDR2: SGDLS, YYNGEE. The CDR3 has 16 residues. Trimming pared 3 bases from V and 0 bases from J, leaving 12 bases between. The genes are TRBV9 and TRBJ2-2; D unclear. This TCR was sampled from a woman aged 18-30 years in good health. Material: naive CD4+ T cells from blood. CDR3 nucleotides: TGTGCCAGCAGCGCCTCTCTGGCAGCGAACACCGGGGAGCTGTTTTTT. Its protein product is CASSASLAANTGELFF.